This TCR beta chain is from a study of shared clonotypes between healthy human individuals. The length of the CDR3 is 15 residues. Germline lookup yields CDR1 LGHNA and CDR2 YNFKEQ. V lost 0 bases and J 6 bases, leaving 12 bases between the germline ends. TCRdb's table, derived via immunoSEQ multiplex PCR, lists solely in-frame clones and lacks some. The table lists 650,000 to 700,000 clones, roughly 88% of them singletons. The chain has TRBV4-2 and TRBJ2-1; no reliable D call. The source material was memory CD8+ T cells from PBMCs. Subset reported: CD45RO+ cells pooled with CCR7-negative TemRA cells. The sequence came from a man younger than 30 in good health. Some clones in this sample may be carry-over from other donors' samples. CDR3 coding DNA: TGTGCCAGCAGCCAAGATACCAGAGCTCGCAATGAGCAGTTCTTC. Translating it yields CASSQDTRARNEQFF.